This T cell receptor beta chain was found in a study of OX40 agonist ivuxolimab in advanced cancers. The length of the CDR3 is 17 residues. Per germline, CDR1 LNHDA and CDR2 SQIVND (reference sequence). V lost 5 bases, J lost 4 bases, and 10 bases stayed unmatched. The protocol was immunoSEQ multiplex PCR, while the TCRdb copy is restricted to in-frame clones and leaves out a portion. The sample carries some 90,000 clones, around 90% recorded once. The sample in question was CD4+ or CD8+ T cells sorted from blood, obtained in a trial of the OX40 agonist ivuxolimab. The chain couples TRBV19 to TRBJ2-6; 8 nucleotides line up with TRBD2. The receptor comes from an adult with an advanced solid tumor such as melanoma, head and neck, liver or kidney cancer. CDR3 loop: CASSFGRTSTGANVLTF. CDR3 in DNA: TGTGCCAGTAGTTTTGGGAGGACTAGCACAGGGGCCAACGTCCTGACTTTC.